This TCR beta chain originates from a study of cytomegalovirus exposure and HLA in healthy donors. About the study: In an early release, HLA-typed donors contributed tens of millions of unique TCR sequences.

Primers included in the PCR were 60 Vbeta and 13 Jbeta primers. In the authors' methods: The authors later counted around 80 million unique TCR beta chains, 9.5 million to 13 million of them shared. The data were produced by immunoSEQ multiplex PCR, yet TCRdb's version contains in-frame clones alone and is incomplete. Clone size and V and J calls were adopted from that table, with D and trimming inferred from the DNA. The profile shows approximately 97,000 clones, 75% to 90% of them singletons. With regard to this clone: Its antigen remains unknown.

The CDR3 is 15 amino acids. The germline gives CDR1 SGHRS, CDR2 YFSETQ. The ends were cut back, 3 bases at V and 0 bases at J, with 11 bases in the middle. Notes on the study in general: Rare TCR sequences dominated, though some public TCRs recurred in many donors. Both high specificity and high sensitivity reportedly marked the classifier's diagnosis of cytomegalovirus status.

Input material: PBMCs. This chain connects TRBV5-1 to TRBJ2-3; weak D call: TRBD2 (6 bases). This clonotype originated in a man between 40 and 49 years old in good health and CMV-seronegative. CDR3: CASSSGLISTDTQYF. The CDR3 DNA reads as TGCGCCAGCAGCTCGGGACTTATTAGCACAGATACGCAGTATTTT.